The present entry profiles one T cell receptor beta chain with its context. Its antigen is not known. TCRdb itself ran the reads through MiXCR, one entry per CDR3 protein. The sample includes hundreds of thousands of distinct CDR3 sequences, under 55% of them seen just once. This sample is part of a study of T cell repertoires in cytomegalovirus infection. Study-level information: Selected CMV epitopes included recently identified HLA-C-restricted ones as well as well-studied HLA-B-restricted ones.

Study results and caveats: The ex vivo response was dominated by HLA-C-restricted CMV-specific TCR beta clonotypes.

The CDR3 is 17 amino acids. Trimming pared 6 bases from V and 1 base from J, leaving 19 bases between. CDR1 is MNHEY and CDR2 is SVGEGT in the germline V gene. The TCR comes from a human donor in good health (CMV status not recorded). Some clones in this sample may be carry-over from other donors' samples. The sequencing used cultured PBMCs, collected from culture after CMV antigen stimulation. The chain couples TRBV6-2 or TRBV6-3 to TRBJ2-1; possible D gene TRBD2, 5 bases. The CDR3 sequence: CASSYGRAPMSYNEQFF. The CDR3 DNA follows: TGTGCCAGCAGCTATGGGCGGGCCCCGATGTCCTACAATGAGCAGTTCTTC.